The sequence of this T cell receptor beta chain was determined in a study of CD8+ T cells in alopecia areata. Across the whole study: Oral tofacitinib (5 to 10 mg twice daily) was administered to treated patients.

Germline V CDR1 and CDR2: SGHRS, YFSETQ. V dropped 4 bases and J dropped 3; count of bases not matched to a gene: 11. CDR3 length: 16 amino acids. Following RNA extraction, reverse transcription yielded cDNA that acted as the sequencing template. The assay was immunoSEQ multiplex PCR, and TCRdb's table has in-frame clones only and misses some. The table includes some 210,000 clones, about 53% detected once. The rearrangement links TRBV5-1 to TRBJ1-1, with 8 bases matching TRBD1. The sample here was CD4+ T cells sorted from blood, taken at week 0. The receptor's source is a human donor with alopecia areata. CDR3: CASSESQGAIDTEAFF. DNA of the CDR3: TGCGCCAGCAGCGAATCTCAGGGGGCTATCGACACTGAAGCTTTCTTT.